The 27 T cell receptor beta chains in this list originate from one sample, sequenced in a study of T cells expressing NK-cell markers. TCRdb reprocessed the 5' RACE reads; each CDR3 protein has one entry and no DNA is given. This specimen shows 350,000 to 500,000 distinct CDR3 sequences; the ten leading clones hold about 7.1%. The sequencing sample was made of blood T cells: a sorted CD56 or NKG2C T cell subset, CD4+ or CD8+ T cells, or bulk PBMC T cells (not recorded which). The receptors were sampled from a woman between 18 and 69 years old in good health.

This chain joins TRBV7-8 and TRBJ2-1; TCRdb's D call of TRBD1 is untestable without DNA. CDR1 is SGHVS and CDR2 is FQNEAQ in the germline V gene. CDR3 length: 18 residues. CDR3 protein: CASSSGEIQGTSYNEQFF.

The V gene is TRBV30, the J gene TRBJ1-4. Germline-derived CDR1 and CDR2 are GTSNPN and SVGIG (reference sequence). This CDR3 contains 13 residues. CDR3 in amino acids: CAWSGNFGEKLFF.

The rearrangement links TRBV4-2 to TRBJ2-7. The CDR3 runs to 15 residues. Germline values: CDR1 LGHNA, CDR2 YNFKEQ. CDR3 residues: CASSQKSTATYEQYF.

The V gene is TRBV20-1, the J gene TRBJ2-1; TCRdb names TRBD2, which stays unverified in the absence of DNA. This CDR3 spans 14 amino acids. In germline, CDR1 is DFQATT, CDR2 SNEGSKA (reference sequence). CDR3 protein: CSAPGASGRNDQFF.

CDR3 sequence reads: CAISGGRGEKLFF. The V call is TRBV10-3, the J call TRBJ1-4; the TCRdb call, TRBD1, lacks DNA for checking. CDR1 ENHRY and CDR2 SYGVKD come from the germline V gene. The CDR3 covers 13 residues.

The V and J genes are TRBV12-3 or TRBV12-4 and TRBJ1-5; without DNA, the TCRdb call of TRBD1 cannot be checked. The CDR3 spans 14 residues. The CDR3 here is CASSLADRSMPQHF.

The genes are TRBV7-9 and TRBJ2-7; TCRdb outputs TRBD1, but without DNA this stays unchecked. The CDR3 consists of 17 residues. Germline V gene sequence: CDR1 SEHNR, CDR2 FQNEAQ (reference sequence). The chain's CDR3 is CASSSPLDREVSYEQYF.

The rearrangement uses TRBV28 and TRBJ1-2; TCRdb indicates TRBD1, and absent DNA this call remains unverified. Germline CDR1 MDHEN, CDR2 SYDVKM. The CDR3 length is 16 residues. CDR3 amino acids: CASSFEAGGANYGYTF.

The chain carries TRBV29-1 and TRBJ2-3. This CDR3 is 14 amino acids long. Germline assignment: CDR1 SQVTM and CDR2 ANQGSEA. The chain's CDR3 is CSVEDLAITDTQYF.

The chain links TRBV10-3 to TRBJ2-1; as DNA is missing, the TRBD2 call by TCRdb cannot be tested. The CDR3 spans 14 residues. The germline V gene encodes CDR1 ENHRY and CDR2 SYGVKD. The CDR3 region is CAITPGLAYNEQFF.

The V call is TRBV12-3 or TRBV12-4, the J call TRBJ2-1; no DNA is available, so the TRBD1 call from TCRdb remains unchecked. The length of the CDR3 is 14 residues. The CDR3 reads CASSPRQSYNEQFF.

CDR3 loop: CASSQRTPNYEQYF. V gene TRBV5-1 combines with J gene TRBJ2-7. The CDR3 contains 14 residues. Germline-derived CDR1 and CDR2 are SGHRS and YFSETQ.

The chain uses TRBV2 and TRBJ2-3; the TCRdb D gene call, TRBD2, has no DNA to confirm it. Germline CDR1 reads SNHLY; CDR2 reads FYNNEI. This CDR3 spans 13 amino acids. The CDR3 is CASRGIAGATQYF. Looking up the rest from reference TRBV2 and TRBJ2-3 gives the full variable domain: EPEVTQTPSHQVTQMGQEVILRCVPISNHLYFYWYRQILGQKVEFLVSFYNNEISEKSEIFDDQFSVERPDGSNFTLKIRSTKLEDSAMYFCASRGIAGATQYFGPGTRLTVL.

The genes are TRBV5-1 and TRBJ2-3; lacking DNA, the TRBD1 call made by TCRdb goes unchecked. Per the germline V gene, CDR1 is SGHRS and CDR2 is YFSETQ. The CDR3 is 14 residues long. CDR3 loop: CASSTDRYTDTQYF.

V and J are TRBV7-9 and TRBJ1-2. The CDR3 length is 13 residues. Germline loops: CDR1 SEHNR, CDR2 FQNEAQ (reference sequence). The CDR3 is CASSVNSDYGYTF.

This chain links TRBV18 with TRBJ2-2; TCRdb lists TRBD1, though no DNA is available to test this call. In germline, CDR1 is KGHSH, CDR2 LQKENI. CDR3 size: 18 residues. The CDR3 reads CASSPLRAGTSNTGELFF.

CDR3 sequence: CASSQDVYSGGLVPDTQYF. The V call is TRBV4-3, the J call TRBJ2-3; TCRdb picks TRBD2, but there is no DNA to check that call. CDR1 LGHNA and CDR2 YSLEER come from the germline V gene. CDR3 length: 19 amino acids.

V usage is TRBV6-1 and J usage is TRBJ1-4; lacking DNA, the TRBD1 call made by TCRdb goes unchecked. The CDR3 is 14 residues long. Germline lookup yields CDR1 MNHNS and CDR2 SASEGT. CDR3 amino acids: CATTRDRLNEKLFF.

The chain couples TRBV20-1 to TRBJ2-3; TCRdb's D call of TRBD2 is untestable without DNA. The CDR3 is made up of 13 amino acids. CDR1 is DFQATT, CDR2 SNEGSKA, per germline (reference sequence). CDR3 protein: CSARGLTGDTQYF.

The chain is built from TRBV7-9 and TRBJ2-7; TCRdb indicates TRBD1, and absent DNA this call remains unverified. Germline V gene data show CDR1 as SEHNR and CDR2 as FQNEAQ (reference sequence). The CDR3 consists of 15 residues. The CDR3 spells CASSFGGEEAYEQYF.

The chain is built from TRBV12-3 or TRBV12-4 and TRBJ2-1. CDR3 length: 12 amino acids. CDR3 sequence reads: CASSFRNNEQFF.

CDR3 amino acids: CATSDTSRTDTQYF. The chain uses TRBV24-1 and TRBJ2-3; the TCRdb call, TRBD2, lacks DNA for checking. CDR3 length equals 14 residues. Germline CDR1 KGHDR, CDR2 SFDVKD.

This sequence joins TRBV29-1 and TRBJ2-1. The CDR3 consists of 14 residues. Per the germline V gene, CDR1 is SQVTM and CDR2 is ANQGSEA. The chain's CDR3 is CSSEDRSSYNEQFF.

The V gene is TRBV11-1, the J gene TRBJ1-3; TCRdb's D gene call, TRBD1, goes unchecked for lack of DNA. Germline V lookup: CDR1 SGHAT, CDR2 FQDESV (reference sequence). The CDR3 contains 18 residues. This chain's CDR3 is CASSLARSGGDSGNTIYF.

The gene calls are TRBV27 and TRBJ1-2; absent DNA, TCRdb's TRBD1 call cannot be checked. Per germline, CDR1 MNHEY and CDR2 SMNVEV (reference sequence). The CDR3 loop spans 14 amino acids. This chain's CDR3 is CASSPRGTPGGYTF.

The chain uses TRBV10-3 and TRBJ2-1. The CDR3 spans 14 residues. Germline CDR1 is ENHRY and CDR2 is SYGVKD. Here the CDR3 reads CAIRSGSSYNEQFF.

The CDR3 sequence: CSASLAGSYNEQFF. The genes are TRBV20-1 and TRBJ2-1; TCRdb reports TRBD2, a call that lacks DNA to check it against. This CDR3 contains 14 residues. Per the germline V gene, CDR1 is DFQATT and CDR2 is SNEGSKA (reference sequence).